This T cell receptor beta chain appears in the sequencing data of a study of human T cells and chemical hapten exposure. The wider study: From small differences in pooled library volume came most of the variation in per-sample TCR yields.

Time point reported: patch test 1, 2 weeks after DPC sensitization. Treatment described: therapeutic diphenylcyclopropenone sensitization with weekly scalp DPC. Whole blood, unfractionated, served as the material for total RNA extraction. TCRdb reprocessed the RACE reads with MiXCR, giving one entry per CDR3 protein. This table holds 35,000 or so distinct CDR3 sequences, more than 6% found once. The V end lost 5 bases, the J end lost 0 bases, and 8 bases lay between the germline ends. CDR1 MDHEN and CDR2 SYDVKM come from the germline V gene. This CDR3 has 14 amino acids. To note about this clonotype: No antigen is known for it.

Study-level results: There was alopecia in the donors, so their immune response may differ from that of healthy people. Expanded TCRs produced significantly more large CDR3 similarity clusters than controls did.

This sample comprised whole blood, obtained in connection with sensitization to the hapten diphenylcyclopropenone (DPC). The rearrangement uses TRBV28 and TRBJ1-5, with D possibly being TRBD1 (5 bases). The sequence was obtained from a woman aged 25 to 39 with alopecia areata. Some clones in this sample may be carry-over from other donors' samples. This CDR3 reads CASSIRVSNQPQHF. The DNA of the CDR3 is TGTGCCAGCAGTATCAGGGTTAGCAATCAGCCCCAGCATTTT.